A single sample is the source of the 28 T cell receptor beta chains below, sequenced in a study of blood T cells in healthy people across ages. Next came a second PCR, run for about 7 to 12 cycles, which used a sample-barcoded 5' primer along with a J-beta primer mix. From the 5' RACE reads, TCRdb called clonotypes with MiXCR, one entry per CDR3 protein. The sample yields about 1.4 million distinct CDR3 sequences, approximately 59% seen once. The specimen sequenced was blood. These receptors all stem from a man aged 18 to 29 in good health.

The chain couples TRBV20-1 to TRBJ1-2, with D unclear. V lost 5 bases to trimming and J lost 6 bases, with 13 bases between them. CDR3 length: 12 residues. Looked up from germline, CDR1 is DFQATT and CDR2 is SNEGSKA (reference sequence). The CDR3 region has the DNA TGCAGTGCTTACGCTCCCGGAGATGGCTACACCTTC. It translates to CSAYAPGDGYTF.

In its sample, this clonotype was seen a few times. The chain couples TRBV29-1 to TRBJ2-2; TRBD1 aligns across 7 bases. The J segment lost 2 bases and the V segment lost 6 bases, leaving 3 bases of the junction unmatched. Germline values: CDR1 SQVTM, CDR2 ANQGSEA. This CDR3 spans 13 amino acids. CDR3 DNA: TGCAGCGTACAGGGGTACAACACCGGGGAGCTGTTTTTT. Its protein product is CSVQGYNTGELFF.

The J gene is TRBJ1-1, the V gene TRBV25-1; D unresolved. Trimming took 4 bases from V and 1 from J, leaving 7 bases between them. The CDR3 contains 13 residues. Germline V gives CDR1 MGHDK, CDR2 SYGVNS. The CDR3 nucleotides are TGTGCCAGCAGTGCGGTAGGGAACACTGAAGCTTTCTTT. Its translation is CASSAVGNTEAFF.

The chain uses TRBV3-1 and TRBJ2-4; TRBD2 agrees at 10 bases. Losses at the gene ends were 4 bases for V and 2 bases for J; bases not matched to a gene: 8. CDR1 is LGHDT and CDR2 is YNNKEL in the germline V gene (reference sequence). The CDR3 runs to 17 residues. CDR3 in DNA: TGTGCCAGCAGCCCGGGACTAGCGCCTCTAACCAAAAACATTCAGTACTTC. This encodes CASSPGLAPLTKNIQYF.

This clonotype has only a few counts. The chain uses TRBV20-1 and TRBJ2-1, with 11 bases matching TRBD2. Germline V gene lookup returns CDR1 DFQATT and CDR2 SNEGSKA (reference sequence). The CDR3 spans 15 residues. V lost 3 bases to trimming and J lost 9 bases; unmatched junction nucleotides: 10. The CDR3 sequence: CSASDSGTSGGEQFF. CDR3 coding DNA: TGCAGTGCTAGTGATTCAGGGACTAGCGGAGGTGAGCAGTTCTTC.

The chain carries TRBV27 and TRBJ2-1; D is undetermined. Germline CDR1 and CDR2: MNHEY and SMNVEV (reference sequence). Trimming took off 4 bases at V and 4 bases at J, with 14 bases between the two ends. This CDR3 contains 15 residues. The CDR3: CASSYSIDGYNEQFF. The CDR3 DNA reads as TGTGCCAGCAGTTACTCCATTGACGGTTACAATGAGCAGTTCTTC.

J is TRBJ2-3 and V is TRBV5-1, with a possible D match to TRBD2 (6 bases). V was trimmed by 4 bases and J by 2 bases, leaving 14 bases between them. The germline gives CDR1 SGHRS, CDR2 YFSETQ. This CDR3 spans 15 amino acids. The CDR3 spells CASSPGLLFTDTQYF. The CDR3 DNA reads TGCGCCAGCAGCCCTGGACTACTCTTCACAGATACGCAGTATTTT. The full variable domain, completed using reference TRBV5-1 and TRBJ2-3, is KAGVTQTPRYLIKTRGQQVTLSCSPISGHRSVSWYQQTPGQGLQFLFEYFSETQRNKGNFPGRFSGRQFSNSRSEMNVSTLELGDSALYLCASSPGLLFTDTQYFGPGTRLTVL.

The genes are TRBV5-1 and TRBJ2-5; TRBD2 is a possible D gene (5 bases). CDR1 is SGHRS and CDR2 is YFSETQ in the germline V gene. The CDR3 sequence is 14 residues long. Deletions cut 2 bases from V and 5 bases from J, with 13 bases between. CDR3 protein: CASSFTRSGETQYF. As DNA, the CDR3 is TGCGCCAGCAGCTTTACGAGGTCGGGGGAGACCCAGTACTTC.

V and J are TRBV4-3 and TRBJ2-1; D gene uncertain. The germline V gene encodes CDR1 LGHNA and CDR2 YSLEER. This CDR3 contains 16 residues. Trimming took off 0 bases at V and 0 bases at J, with 9 bases between the two ends. The CDR3 nucleotides are TGCGCCAGCAGCCAAGATCATAGAGTCTCCTACAATGAGCAGTTCTTC. It codes for CASSQDHRVSYNEQFF.

V is TRBV3-1 and J is TRBJ1-2; possibly TRBD1 for D (6 bases). The CDR3 totals 15 residues. Per the germline V gene, CDR1 is LGHDT and CDR2 is YNNKEL (reference sequence). The V end lost 1 base, the J end lost 3 bases, and 12 bases lay between the germline ends. The DNA for the CDR3 is TGTGCCAGCAGCCAAGGGGCCAGGGGAGACTATGGCTACACCTTC. This encodes CASSQGARGDYGYTF.

The chain combines TRBV3-1 with TRBJ1-6; D is unresolved. Trimming cost V 4 bases and J 10 bases, with 17 bases left between them. The CDR3 is made up of 15 amino acids. Germline V gives CDR1 LGHDT, CDR2 YNNKEL (reference sequence). The CDR3 is CASSPTPEVNSPLHF. CDR3 nucleotides: TGTGCCAGCAGCCCGACGCCCGAAGTAAACTCACCCCTCCACTTT. The full variable domain, its missing parts supplied by reference TRBV3-1 and TRBJ1-6, is DTAVSQTPKYLVTQMGNDKSIKCEQNLGHDTMYWYKQDSKKFLKIMFSYNNKELIINETVPNRFSPKSPDKAHLNLHINSLELGDSAVYFCASSPTPEVNSPLHFGNGTRLTVT.

The rearrangement joins TRBV4-3 to TRBJ2-1; TRBD2 matches 10 bases. The ends lost 0 bases at V and 14 bases at J; junction bases unmatched: 4. Germline values: CDR1 LGHNA, CDR2 YSLEER. CDR3 length: 13 residues. CDR3 nucleotide sequence: TGCGCCAGCAGCCAAGATAGGCTAGCGGGGGAGTTCTTC. Translation gives CASSQDRLAGEFF.

The chain combines TRBV20-1 with TRBJ2-3, with TRBD2 matching over 8 bases. Germline-derived CDR1 and CDR2 are DFQATT and SNEGSKA (reference sequence). The V gene end was trimmed by 7 bases and the J gene end by 5 bases; junction bases not matched to a gene: 8. CDR3 length: 13 amino acids. The CDR3 sequence is CSGPAGAVDTQYF. The DNA of the CDR3 is TGCAGTGGTCCAGCGGGAGCAGTAGATACGCAGTATTTT.

The rearrangement uses TRBV20-1 and TRBJ1-4, with D hard to call. The CDR3 runs to 14 residues. Trimming stripped 4 bases from V and 7 bases from J, with 16 bases between. Germline V CDR1 and CDR2: DFQATT, SNEGSKA (reference sequence). Here the CDR3 reads CSATPRSGGEKLFF. Here the CDR3 DNA reads TGCAGTGCTACCCCTCGGTCCGGCGGTGAAAAACTGTTTTTT.

In its sample, this clonotype was seen once. J is TRBJ1-1 and V is TRBV13; a weak D match, TRBD1 (6 bases). Trimming cost V 5 bases and J 10 bases, with 14 bases left between them. Germline values: CDR1 PRHDT, CDR2 FYEKMQ (reference sequence). CDR3 length equals 12 residues. CDR3 DNA: TGTGCCAGCAGCCTCACAGGGTACGTAGCTTTCTTT. Residues: CASSLTGYVAFF.

The chain carries TRBV6-5 and TRBJ2-1; D gene ambiguous. Trimming removed 2 bases from V and 5 bases from J, with 10 bases in between. Germline V gene lookup returns CDR1 MNHEY and CDR2 SVGAGI. The CDR3 runs to 14 residues. The CDR3 region is CASSYTTTHNEQFF. The CDR3 coding sequence is TGTGCCAGCAGTTACACTACGACCCACAATGAGCAGTTCTTC.

There are a few counts of this clonotype. The chain combines TRBV30 with TRBJ2-4, with a weak D call TRBD2 (6 bases). The J call may be mistaken, given a closer DNA end match to TRBJ2-7. Germline lookup yields CDR1 GTSNPN and CDR2 SVGIG (reference sequence). CDR3 length equals 12 residues. The CDR3 DNA reads as TGTGCCTGGAGTTCGGGAGCTTACGAGCAGTACTTC. Translating gives CAWSSGAYEQYF.

This clonotype turned up a few times. The rearrangement links TRBV7-9 to TRBJ2-7; D may correspond to TRBD1 or TRBD2 (6 bases each). CDR1 SEHNR and CDR2 FQNEAQ come from the germline V gene (reference sequence). The CDR3 is 14 amino acids. The V gene lost 3 bases and the J gene lost 3 bases, with 12 bases spanning the gap. CDR3 residues: CASSFKGEVYEQYF. The CDR3 DNA reads TGTGCCAGCAGCTTTAAGGGGGAGGTCTACGAGCAGTACTTC.

The chain links TRBV9 to TRBJ2-2, with D tentatively TRBD1 (6 bases). The V end lost 2 bases, the J end lost 4 bases, and 15 bases lay between the germline ends. CDR3 length: 16 amino acids. The germline CDR1 and CDR2 sequences are SGDLS and YYNGEE. Written as DNA, the CDR3 is TGTGCCAGCAGCGTGAACAGGGAAGGTACCACCGGGGAGCTGTTTTTT. Translated, it gives CASSVNREGTTGELFF.

This clonotype appeared a few times. This chain connects TRBV2 to TRBJ2-4; D might be TRBD2 (6 bases). The CDR3 sequence is 11 residues long. Trimming took off 3 bases at V and 14 bases at J, with 11 bases between the two ends. Germline V lookup: CDR1 SNHLY, CDR2 FYNNEI. This CDR3 is CASSEGTSEYF. The CDR3 nucleotides read TGTGCCAGCAGTGAGGGGACTTCGGAGTACTTC.

A note on this clonotype: An end of the junction does not agree with germline; a read error may underlie this. The chain carries TRBV10-3 and TRBJ2-6, with a tentative D call TRBD1 (5 bases). This CDR3 has 15 amino acids. Germline V gives CDR1 ENHRY, CDR2 SYGVKD. The CDR3 loop is CAISGLDSGASVLTF. The DNA for the CDR3 is TGTGCCATCAGTGGACTTGACTCTGGGGCCAGCGTCCTGACTTTC.

The table lists this clonotype with a few counts. A much more abundant neighbour one base away suggests this may be a read error. The chain couples TRBV7-9 to TRBJ2-1; 11 bases agree with TRBD2. The J call could be wrong; TRBJ2-7 is a better fit for the DNA end. Germline loops: CDR1 SEHNR, CDR2 FQNEAQ (reference sequence). CDR3 length equals 17 residues. In DNA, the CDR3 is TGTGCCAGTTTTAGCGGGAGGGCCGGAAGCTCCTACAATGAGCAGTACTTC. Amino acid sequence: CASFSGRAGSSYNEQYF.

The V call is TRBV28, the J call TRBJ2-7, with D possibly called TRBD1 or TRBD2 (5 bases each). The germline V and J ends were trimmed by 8 bases and 3 bases, with 20 bases remaining between them. The CDR3 runs 15 residues. Germline CDR1 is MDHEN and CDR2 is SYDVKM. CDR3 protein: CASPPAGALVYEQYF. CDR3 nucleotide sequence: TGTGCCAGCCCCCCGGCCGGGGCCCTCGTCTACGAGCAGTACTTC.

This rearrangement joins TRBV5-6 to TRBJ2-7; D might be TRBD1 (6 bases). This CDR3 is 14 amino acids long. CDR1 SGHDT and CDR2 YYEEEE come from the germline V gene. The V end was cut by 3 bases, the J end by 3 bases, with 13 bases between. CDR3 nucleotides: TGTGCCAGCAGCTACGGACAGCCTCTCTACGAGCAGTACTTC. The encoded protein is CASSYGQPLYEQYF.

The chain is built from TRBV5-1 and TRBJ1-1; D gene uncertain. V lost 0 bases to trimming and J lost 7 bases, with 13 bases between them. CDR3 length: 14 residues. Germline V CDR1 and CDR2: SGHRS, YFSETQ. CDR3 DNA: TGCGCCAGCAGCTTGGGGCCCGGGGAAAATGAAGCTTTCTTT. Its protein product is CASSLGPGENEAFF. The variable domain in full, completed from reference TRBV5-1 and TRBJ1-1, reads KAGVTQTPRYLIKTRGQQVTLSCSPISGHRSVSWYQQTPGQGLQFLFEYFSETQRNKGNFPGRFSGRQFSNSRSEMNVSTLELGDSALYLCASSLGPGENEAFFGQGTRLTVV.

This clonotype has only one observation. The chain has TRBV4-2 and TRBJ2-7, with 10 bases that match TRBD2. V was pared by 3 bases and J by 2 bases, with 10 bases of the junction left unmatched. The CDR3 loop spans 17 amino acids. Germline CDR1 and CDR2: LGHNA and YNFKEQ. CDR3 amino acids: CASSQYSRGTSAYEQYF. CDR3 nucleotide sequence: TGTGCCAGCAGCCAGTATTCGAGAGGGACTAGCGCCTACGAGCAGTACTTC.

This clonotype turned up a few times. Its ends do not fully match the called genes, so a read error is possible. The chain has TRBV4-1 and TRBJ1-1; D call uncertain. The germline V gene has CDR1 MGHRA and CDR2 YSYEKL. The CDR3 covers 13 residues. The CDR3 spells CASSQLLNTEAFF. The CDR3 nucleotides read TGTGCCAGCAGCCAACTGTTGAACACTGAAGCTTTCTTT.

The rearrangement uses TRBV7-2 and TRBJ2-7; perhaps TRBD1 as D (6 bases). The CDR3 has 15 residues. Between the trimmed V and J ends, which lost 1 base and 2 bases, there was a span of 12 bases. Germline lookup yields CDR1 SGHTA and CDR2 FQGNSA. The CDR3, as DNA: TGTGCCAGCAGCTTAGTCCAGGGGACCCCCTACGAGCAGTACTTC. It translates to CASSLVQGTPYEQYF. Full variable domain (rest looked up from reference TRBV7-2 and TRBJ2-7): GAGVSQSPSNKVTEKGKDVELRCDPISGHTALYWYRQSLGQGLEFLIYFQGNSAPDKSGLPSDRFSAERTGGSVSTLTIQRTQQEDSAVYLCASSLVQGTPYEQYFGPGTRLTVT.